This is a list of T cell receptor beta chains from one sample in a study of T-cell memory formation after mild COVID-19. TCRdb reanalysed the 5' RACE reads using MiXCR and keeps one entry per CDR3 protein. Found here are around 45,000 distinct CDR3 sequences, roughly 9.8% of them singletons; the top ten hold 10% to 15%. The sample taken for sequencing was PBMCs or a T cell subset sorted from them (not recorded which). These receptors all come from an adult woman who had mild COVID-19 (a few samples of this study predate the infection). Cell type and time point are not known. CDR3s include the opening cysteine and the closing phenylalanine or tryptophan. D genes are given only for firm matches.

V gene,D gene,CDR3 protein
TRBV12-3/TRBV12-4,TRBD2,CASSQWGSGGAGETQYF
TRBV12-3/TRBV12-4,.,CASSFRAQYDQPQHF
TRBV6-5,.,CASSYSYGDGTEAFF
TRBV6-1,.,CASRLGELSGNTIYF
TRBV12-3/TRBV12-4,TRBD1,CASRFRTGPYEQYF
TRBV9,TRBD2,CASSVGGLGLADANEQFF
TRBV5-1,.,CASSLGFGVASTGELFF
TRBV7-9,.,CASRTETYEQYF
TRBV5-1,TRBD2,CASSELGTSGTRETQYF
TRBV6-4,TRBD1,CASRAGTGDSAGELFF
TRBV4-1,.,CASSWRVAQPQHF
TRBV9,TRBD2,CASSVGLAGETQYF
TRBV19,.,CASSIDLRINYGYTF
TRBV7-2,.,CASSLLAGYGYTF
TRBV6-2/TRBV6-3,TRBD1,CASSRRQGVTETQYF
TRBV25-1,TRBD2,CASTRIPGLANTGELFF
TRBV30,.,CAWSQGGTGELFF
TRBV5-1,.,CASSFRPGAVETQYF
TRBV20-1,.,CSARSSGETSGETEAFF
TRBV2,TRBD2,CASSLTSGARDTQYF
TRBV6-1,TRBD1,CASSRETGAARGYGYTF
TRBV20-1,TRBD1,CSASDRGLFDGYTF